This T cell receptor (beta chain) was profiled in a study of blood T cell repertoires in COVID-19. Profiled with immunoSEQ multiplex PCR; TCRdb holds only in-frame clones, not every one. The repertoire includes some 250,000 clones, around 83% of them detected once, and 1.9% sits in the top ten. The CDR3 spans 15 residues. Deletions cut 1 base from V and 5 bases from J, with 14 bases between. CDR1 is SGHTA and CDR2 is FQGNSA in the germline V gene. The J gene is TRBJ1-2, the V gene TRBV7-2; TRBD1 might be the D (5 bases). Material for sequencing was peripheral blood. The origin of this receptor is a man in his thirties or forties who had recovered from COVID-19. The CDR3 DNA follows: TGTGCCAGCAGCTTAGAGGTCGAGGGGAGGTATGGCTACACCTTC. Protein sequence: CASSLEVEGRYGYTF.